This T cell receptor (beta chain) was captured by sequencing in a study of T cells in Graves' hyperthyroidism and ophthalmopathy. Findings of the study overall: In the analysis, a 13 V-J model separated ophthalmopathy from stable hyperthyroidism.

Amplification of TCR beta CDR3 regions was performed using RNA transcripts as template. First-round RT-PCR targeting the TCR CDR3 was performed with the HTBI primer set. TCRdb passed the multiplex PCR reads through MiXCR, listing each CDR3 protein once. The sample shows roughly 24,000 distinct CDR3 sequences, under 55% of them seen only once. This clonotype appeared once. The antigen remains undetermined. The CDR3 totals 16 residues. Looked up from germline, CDR1 is SGHNT and CDR2 is YYREEE (reference sequence). V lost 0 bases, J lost 2 bases, and 15 bases lay in between. This clonotype originated in a woman under 40 with Graves' hyperthyroidism. This sequence joins TRBV5-4 and TRBJ2-7; D possibly corresponds to TRBD2 (6 bases). The material sequenced was blood. In DNA, the CDR3 is TGTGCCAGCAGCTTGGTGAACACCGGGAGACCCTACGAGCAGTACTTC. As protein: CASSLVNTGRPYEQYF. Based on the CDR3 plus reference TRBV5-4 and TRBJ2-7, the full variable domain is ETGVTQSPTHLIKTRGQQVTLRCSSQSGHNTVSWYQQALGQGPQFIFQYYREEENGRGNFPPRFSGLQFPNYSSELNVNALELDDSALYLCASSLVNTGRPYEQYFGPGTRLTVT.